Listed below are T cell receptor beta chains from one sample, sequenced in a study of blood T cells in healthy people across ages. TCRdb itself ran the 5' RACE reads through MiXCR, one entry per CDR3 protein. The table records hundreds of thousands of distinct CDR3 sequences, roughly 44% of them present only once. The material sequenced was blood. These receptor sequences come from a man between 60 and 75 years old in good health. Each CDR3 is given with its conserved first and last residue. A D gene is named only where the DNA matches it firmly. Size tells how often a clone was seen (once, few, many) or the class of an expanded clone, and some rows leave it out.

v_gene,abundance,d_gene,j_gene,CDR3nt,CDR3aa
TRBV30,-,TRBD1,TRBJ1-2,TGTGCCTGGGACAGGGGCGGCTACACCTTC,CAWDRGGYTF
TRBV7-9,-,TRBD2,TRBJ2-1,TGTGCCAGCAGCCCGCTAAGGACAAGACTAGCGGGACCCGAGTTCTTC,CASSPLRTRLAGPEFF
TRBV29-1,-,-,TRBJ2-1,TGCACCTGCAGCGGTGACGGGGCTTCCTACAATGAGCAGTTCTTC,CTCSGDGASYNEQFF
TRBV20-1,-,-,TRBJ2-7,TGCAGTGCTAGATCCTCCGGGAGCTCTGGGGCCCAGTACTTC,CSARSSGSSGAQYF
TRBV5-1,once,TRBD1,TRBJ2-3,TGCGCCAGCAGCCGTGCGACAGGGTCGGATACGCAGTATTTT,CASSRATGSDTQYF
TRBV7-2,few,TRBD2,TRBJ2-3,TGTGCCAGCAGCTTAGGGGCGGGGGTAGATACGCAGTATTTT,CASSLGAGVDTQYF
TRBV20-1,few,-,TRBJ2-5,TGCAGTGCTAGATTTGAGACCCAGTACTTC,CSARFETQYF
TRBV29-1,many,-,TRBJ2-7,TGCAGCGTTGAGAAGGACAGTCCCTACGAGCAGTACTTC,CSVEKDSPYEQYF
TRBV4-1,-,-,TRBJ1-2,TGCGCCAGCAGCCAACCTTACAAGGGTCTCAACTATGGCTACACCTTC,CASSQPYKGLNYGYTF
TRBV20-1,few,TRBD1,TRBJ1-2,TGCAGTGCTAGAGAGGGGACAGGGTTAACTTGGGGCTACACCTTC,CSAREGTGLTWGYTF
TRBV7-6,-,-,TRBJ2-3,TGTGCCAGCAGCTTGGGTTCAGGGGTACCCAACACAGATACGCAGTATTTT,CASSLGSGVPNTDTQYF
TRBV5-1,-,TRBD2,TRBJ2-7,TGCGCCAGCAGCCTTCTCGGGTCGGGGGGGGAGCAGTACTTC,CASSLLGSGGEQYF
TRBV7-2,-,-,TRBJ1-2,TGTGCCAGCAGCTTAACTCGTACTAACTATGGCTACACCTTC,CASSLTRTNYGYTF
TRBV5-1,-,-,TRBJ2-5,TGCGCCGGCAGCCAAACTGGACAAGAGACCCAGTACTTC,CAGSQTGQETQYF
TRBV15,few,-,TRBJ1-5,TGTGCCACCAGCAGAGAAGGTGTGGGTAGCAATCAGCCCCAGCATTTT,CATSREGVGSNQPQHF
TRBV7-2,once,TRBD2,TRBJ2-3,TGTGCCAGCAGCTTAGCAGGCCCTAGCGGGGGTAGCAGGGATACGCAGTATTTT,CASSLAGPSGGSRDTQYF
TRBV10-3,-,TRBD1,TRBJ2-7,TGTGCCATCAGTTCACCGGGACAGGGACGCCACGAGCAGTACTTC,CAISSPGQGRHEQYF
TRBV2,-,-,TRBJ2-5,TGTGCCAGCAGGGTGGCAGAGCAGTACTTC,CASRVAEQYF
TRBV6-2/TRBV6-3,few,TRBD2,TRBJ2-7,TGTGCCAGCAGTCGTCAAGCTCTAGCGGGGAGCTCCTACGAGCAGTACTTC,CASSRQALAGSSYEQYF
TRBV20-1,-,-,TRBJ1-6,TGCAGTGCAACCACAGGGCATCCCAATTCACCCCTCCACTTT,CSATTGHPNSPLHF
TRBV7-2,few,-,TRBJ2-3,TGTGCCAGCAGCATTGGTCATAGCACAGATACGCAGTATTTT,CASSIGHSTDTQYF
TRBV2,-,-,TRBJ1-2,TGTGCCAGCAGTGAAGGCAGATATAACTATGGCTACACCTTC,CASSEGRYNYGYTF
TRBV20-1,-,TRBD1,TRBJ1-2,TGCAGTGCTAGCCGGACAGGGGGCGTTGGCTATGGCTACACCTTC,CSASRTGGVGYGYTF
TRBV9,few,-,TRBJ1-4,TGTGCCAGCAGCACCAGCCTCACGTCTAATGAAAAACTGTTTTTT,CASSTSLTSNEKLFF
TRBV20-1,few,-,TRBJ2-5,TGCAGTGCTAGTAAGGTTTCCGGGGCAGAGACCCAGTACTTC,CSASKVSGAETQYF
TRBV6-2/TRBV6-3,-,-,TRBJ1-6,TGTGCCAGCAGTTATTACGCAAGACAGTATAATTCACCCCTCCACTTT,CASSYYARQYNSPLHF
TRBV5-1,few,TRBD2,TRBJ2-7,TGCGCCAGCAGCAGCGGGACTACTTCCTCCTACGAGCAGTACTTC,CASSSGTTSSYEQYF
TRBV28,-,-,TRBJ2-1,TGTGCCAGCAGCCCAACAGGGAACTCCTACAATGAGCAGTTCTTC,CASSPTGNSYNEQFF
TRBV5-1,-,-,TRBJ2-5,TGCGCCAGCAGCTTCCGGGAGCGAACTCAAGAGACCCAGTACTTC,CASSFRERTQETQYF
TRBV6-5,few,-,TRBJ1-2,TGTGCCAGCAGCCGGACCCCCGGAAACTATGGCTACACCTTC,CASSRTPGNYGYTF
TRBV7-9,-,-,TRBJ1-2,TGTGCCAGCAGCTCCCGACAGTCCTTCTATGGCTACACCTTC,CASSSRQSFYGYTF
TRBV20-1,-,TRBD2,TRBJ2-3,TGCAGTGCTAGGGCTCGACCAGCGGGAGGGCCGGTTACGCAGTATTTT,CSARARPAGGPVTQYF
TRBV13,-,-,TRBJ2-5,TGTGCCAGCAGCTTTACAGGGTTGGAGACCCAGTACTTC,CASSFTGLETQYF
TRBV12-3/TRBV12-4,-,-,TRBJ1-1,TGTGCCAGCAGATCGACAGGGAACACTGAAGCTTTCTTT,CASRSTGNTEAFF
TRBV29-1,few,-,TRBJ2-1,TGCAGCGTTGAGAGACAGAGATACAATGAGCAGTTCTTC,CSVERQRYNEQFF
TRBV5-1,-,TRBD1,TRBJ2-5,TGCGCCAGCAGCTTGGGGGCTCGGACAGGACTCCAAGAGACCCAGTACTTC,CASSLGARTGLQETQYF
TRBV7-2,-,-,TRBJ2-3,TGTGCCAGCAGAACGACAGGTTTCGCAGATACGCAGTATTTT,CASRTTGFADTQYF
TRBV7-2,-,-,TRBJ2-1,TGTGCCAGCGGGGGGCTCCGCTCCTACAATGAGCAGTTCTTC,CASGGLRSYNEQFF
TRBV7-2,-,-,TRBJ2-5,TGTGCCAGCAGCTTAGCACCTTGGGAGACCCAGTACTTC,CASSLAPWETQYF
TRBV20-1,few,-,TRBJ1-1,TGCAGTGCGCCCAAGAGCGCGAACACTGAAGCTTTCTTT,CSAPKSANTEAFF
TRBV7-8,-,TRBD1,TRBJ2-7,TGTGCCAGCAGCATAACAGGGGTCTCCTACGAGCAGTACTTC,CASSITGVSYEQYF
TRBV10-3,many,-,TRBJ1-2,TGTGCCATCAGTGAGTTGGACGGATATGGCTACACCTTC,CAISELDGYGYTF
TRBV2,-,-,TRBJ1-5,TGTGCCAGCAGTGGGGCAGCCCTAAAATTACAGCATTTT,CASSGAALKLQHF
TRBV5-1,few,-,TRBJ1-2,TGCGCCAGCAGCTTGTCGGGGAATGGCTACACCTTC,CASSLSGNGYTF
TRBV20-1,-,TRBD1,TRBJ2-5,TGCAGTGCTAGCGGTGACAGGGGGTTTCAGACCCAGTACTTC,CSASGDRGFQTQYF
TRBV20-1,-,-,TRBJ1-6,TGCAGTGCTAGAGGGTACGGGGACTATAATTCACCCCTCCACTTT,CSARGYGDYNSPLHF
TRBV5-1,-,TRBD1,TRBJ2-5,TGCGCCAGCAGCTCGGGGACAGAACAAGGGACCCAGTACTTC,CASSSGTEQGTQYF
TRBV12-3/TRBV12-4,-,TRBD2,TRBJ2-1,TGTGCCAGCAGACCCCGCGGACTAGGGTACAATGAGCAGTTCTTC,CASRPRGLGYNEQFF
TRBV28,few,-,TRBJ2-7,TGTGCCAGCAGCCCCATCCGGGGGACCTCCTACGAGCAGTACTTC,CASSPIRGTSYEQYF
TRBV5-1,few,-,TRBJ1-1,TGCGCCAGCAGCGGGGGGACGGTGAACACTGAAGCTTTCTTT,CASSGGTVNTEAFF
TRBV5-6,-,TRBD1,TRBJ2-7,TGTGCCAGCAGCTTGAGGGGGCGGCCTAACGAGCAGTACTTC,CASSLRGRPNEQYF
TRBV7-2,few,-,TRBJ1-6,TGTGCCAGCAGCTCCTACTATGGGCCCCTCCACTTT,CASSSYYGPLHF
TRBV6-2/TRBV6-3,-,-,TRBJ2-6,TGTGCCAGCGCCCCCTCTGGGGCCAACGTCCTGACTTTC,CASAPSGANVLTF
TRBV20-1,few,TRBD1,TRBJ1-2,TGCAGTGCTAACCGAAGACAGGGCTTCTATGGCTACACCTTC,CSANRRQGFYGYTF